One and the same sample provided the 17 T cell receptor beta chains below, sequenced in a study of T cell responses to AZD1222 COVID-19 vaccine. Assay: immunoSEQ multiplex PCR; the TCRdb copy retains only in-frame clones and omits some. The sample has around 150,000 clones, approximately 95% seen once. Material: peripheral blood, obtained 28 days after the second AZD1222 dose. The receptors shown here come from an adult who received the AZD1222 COVID-19 vaccine.

The chain couples TRBV12-3 or TRBV12-4 to TRBJ1-3; TRBD1 is a possible D gene (5 bases). V was cut by 5 bases and J by 4 bases, with 6 bases left in between. The CDR3 runs 12 residues. This chain's CDR3 is CASSGTGNTIYF. The CDR3 bases are TGTGCCAGCAGTGGGACGGGAAACACCATATATTTT.

In DNA form, the CDR3 reads TGTGCCAGCAGTGCCCGGGGAGCTAACACTGAAGCTTTCTTT. Its translation is CASSARGANTEAFF. The chain combines TRBV2 with TRBJ1-1; D remains unclear. Per the germline V gene, CDR1 is SNHLY and CDR2 is FYNNEI. Trimming stripped 4 bases from V and 2 bases from J, with 11 bases between. The CDR3 is 14 amino acids.

The V and J genes are TRBV19 and TRBJ2-7; unclear D gene. V was clipped by 6 bases and J by 0 bases, with 9 bases between them. Germline V lookup: CDR1 LNHDA, CDR2 SQIVND (reference sequence). The CDR3 is made up of 13 amino acids. The CDR3 region is CASSIFPSYEQYF. CDR3 DNA: TGTGCCAGTAGCATTTTTCCCTCCTACGAGCAGTACTTC. Full variable domain (remainder filled in from reference TRBV19 and TRBJ2-7): DGGITQSPKYLFRKEGQNVTLSCEQNLNHDAMYWYRQDPGQGLRLIYYSQIVNDFQKGDIAEGYSVSREKKESFPLTVTSAQKNPTAFYLCASSIFPSYEQYFGPGTRLTVT.

The rearrangement joins TRBV2 to TRBJ1-3; D not certain. The CDR3 has 12 residues. From germline, CDR1 is SNHLY and CDR2 FYNNEI. Trimming left V 7 bases short and J 3 bases short, with 7 bases between. In nucleotides, the CDR3 is TGTGCCAGCACGGGATATGGAAACACCATATATTTT. Protein product: CASTGYGNTIYF.

In its sample, this clone was seen once. The V and J genes are TRBV20-1 and TRBJ1-5; D may be TRBD1 (6 bases). CDR1 is DFQATT and CDR2 is SNEGSKA in the germline V gene (reference sequence). This CDR3 is built from 16 residues. Trimming took 3 bases from V and 0 from J, leaving 15 bases between them. Written as DNA, the CDR3 is TGCAGTGCTAGTCCCGGAGGGGGGAATAGCAATCAGCCCCAGCATTTT. Residues: CSASPGGGNSNQPQHF.

The table lists this clone with a few counts. The V call is TRBV4-2, the J call TRBJ1-1; D not resolved. Germline V lookup: CDR1 LGHNA, CDR2 YNFKEQ. V shed 1 base and J shed 2 bases, with 8 bases lying between them. The length of the CDR3 is 14 residues. The CDR3 here is CASSQVSSNTEAFF. The CDR3 nucleotides are TGTGCCAGCAGCCAAGTTAGTTCAAACACTGAAGCTTTCTTT.

A note on this clone: The junction shows a germline mismatch at one end, possibly a read error. The chain couples TRBV4-2 to TRBJ1-5, with unresolved D. Germline lookup yields CDR1 LGHNA and CDR2 YNFKEQ. CDR3 length: 15 residues. The CDR3 nucleotides read TGTGCCAGCACCCAAGATAACTATAGCAATCAGCCCCAGCATTTT. Protein product: CASTQDNYSNQPQHF.

V gene TRBV14 combines with J gene TRBJ2-7; D perhaps matches TRBD2 (6 bases). From germline, CDR1 is SGHDN and CDR2 FVKESK. The CDR3 has 13 amino acids. Trimming removed 0 bases at V and 6 bases at J, with 9 bases between. As DNA, the CDR3 is TGTGCCAGCAGCCAAGATACGGGGGTCGAGCAGTACTTC. This translates into CASSQDTGVEQYF.

The chain employs TRBV6-1 and TRBJ2-7; a weak D match, TRBD2 (6 bases). Between the trimmed V and J ends, which lost 2 bases and 3 bases, there was a span of 14 bases. Per germline, CDR1 MNHNS and CDR2 SASEGT. The CDR3 has 15 residues. CDR3 in DNA: TGTGCCAGCAGTGAATACCGGGAGAGCCTCTACGAGCAGTACTTC. The encoded protein is CASSEYRESLYEQYF.

V gene TRBV3-1 (or the pseudogene TRBV3-2) combines with J gene TRBJ1-4, with TRBD1 identical over 9 bases. The V gene end was trimmed by 6 bases and the J gene end by 8 bases; junction bases not matched to a gene: 4. Germline assignment: CDR1 LGHDT and CDR2 YNNKEL (reference sequence). CDR3 size: 13 residues. As DNA, the CDR3 is TGTGCCAGCAGTGGGACAGGGAACGAAAAACTGTTTTTT. It encodes CASSGTGNEKLFF.

The genes are TRBV7-9 and TRBJ1-6; D is uncertain. V was trimmed by 2 bases and J by 9 bases, leaving 11 bases between them. The CDR3 covers 14 residues. Germline-derived CDR1 and CDR2 are SEHNR and FQNEAQ (reference sequence). The CDR3 sequence is CASSLRGRGSPLHF. For the CDR3, the DNA is TGTGCCAGCAGCTTAAGAGGGCGGGGTTCACCCCTCCACTTT.

J is TRBJ1-5 and V is TRBV6-2 or TRBV6-3; D gene uncertain. The CDR3 extends over 16 amino acids. The germline V and J ends were trimmed by 4 bases and 3 bases, with 16 bases remaining between them. CDR1 is MNHEY, CDR2 SVGEGT, per germline. The CDR3 nucleotides read TGTGCCAGCAGTTTTGATCTGGACCTCGTCAATCAGCCCCAGCATTTT. Translated, it gives CASSFDLDLVNQPQHF.

CDR3: CASNGNTEAFF. The CDR3 DNA sequence: TGTGCCAGTAACGGGAACACTGAAGCTTTCTTT. The chain recombines TRBV19 with TRBJ1-1; D gene uncertain. This CDR3 contains 11 residues. The germline V gene has CDR1 LNHDA and CDR2 SQIVND (reference sequence). The V gene lost 7 bases and the J gene lost 1 base, with 4 bases spanning the gap.

The CDR3 DNA follows: TGTGCCAGCAGCCCTCGTATTTGGAACACCGGGGAGCTGTTTTTT. This gives the protein CASSPRIWNTGELFF. The chain couples TRBV7-3 to TRBJ2-2; D is ambiguous. Trimming stripped 5 bases from V and 1 base from J, with 11 bases between. The CDR3 is made up of 15 amino acids. Germline-derived CDR1 and CDR2 are SGHTA and FQGTGA.

This clone was counted once. The CDR3 is CASSQEFLGLAGDAGELFF. Here the CDR3 DNA reads TGCGCCAGCAGCCAAGAGTTCTTGGGACTAGCGGGGGACGCCGGGGAGCTGTTTTTT. The chain links TRBV4-3 to TRBJ2-2, with 14 nucleotides matching TRBD2. After removal of 0 bases from V and 6 bases from J, the junction contained 9 bases not matched to a gene. Per the germline V gene, CDR1 is LGHNA and CDR2 is YSLEER. This CDR3 region has 19 residues.

The table lists this clone with a few counts. The V gene is TRBV5-1, the J gene TRBJ1-3; no clear D. CDR1 SGHRS and CDR2 YFSETQ come from the germline V gene. CDR3 size: 14 residues. V lost 0 bases and J 4 bases, leaving 8 bases between the germline ends. The CDR3 loop reads CASSLEGLGNTIYF. CDR3 bases: TGCGCCAGCAGCTTGGAAGGGCTCGGAAACACCATATATTTT.

The V and J genes are TRBV7-3 and TRBJ1-6; D is possibly TRBD1 (5 bases). Trimming took 6 bases from V and 0 from J, leaving 6 bases between them. CDR3 length: 14 amino acids. Germline CDR1 is SGHTA and CDR2 is FQGTGA. Here the CDR3 DNA reads TGTGCCAGCAGTCAGGGCTCCTATAATTCACCCCTCCACTTT. Amino acid sequence: CASSQGSYNSPLHF.